This is a list of T cell receptor beta chains from one sample in a study of blood T cell repertoires in COVID-19. Clones were sequenced by immunoSEQ multiplex PCR, and TCRdb holds only the in-frame ones, with some missing. The data contain 210,000 or so clones, under 85% of them singletons. Sequencing was carried out using peripheral blood. These receptors all stem from a woman of 80 years or more with COVID-19, enrolled during active disease. CDR3s include the opening cysteine and the closing phenylalanine or tryptophan. D genes are given only for firm matches. Some rows have no size entry. The others give once, few or many, or a class for an expanded clone.

d_gene | j_gene | abundance | v_gene | CDR3aa | CDR3nt
. | TRBJ2-1 | once | TRBV12-5 | CASGLWHLNEQFF | TGTGCTAGTGGTTTATGGCACCTGAATGAGCAGTTCTTC
. | TRBJ2-3 | . | TRBV5-1 | CASSRDSSTDTQYF | TGCGCCAGCAGCCGGGACTCTAGCACAGATACGCAGTATTTT
TRBD1 | TRBJ1-1 | few | TRBV5-1 | CASSLTQGSNTEAFF | TGCGCCAGCAGCTTGACACAGGGGAGTAACACTGAAGCTTTCTTT
. | TRBJ2-1 | many | TRBV28 | CAGGTDNEQFF | TGTGCCGGAGGGACGGACAATGAGCAGTTCTTC
. | TRBJ2-7 | . | TRBV6-2/TRBV6-3 | CASSGGRGRYEQYF | TGTGCCAGCAGTGGGGGCCGGGGCCGCTACGAGCAGTACTTC
. | TRBJ1-2 | . | TRBV5-1 | CASSLSGYGYTF | TGCGCCAGCAGCTTGTCGGGCTATGGCTACACCTTC
. | TRBJ2-3 | . | TRBV7-3 | CASSRFPSTDTQYF | TGTGCCAGCAGCCGGTTCCCAAGTACAGATACGCAGTATTTT
TRBD1 | TRBJ1-5 | . | TRBV7-9 | CASSPGTGKGQPQHF | TGTGCCAGCAGCCCGGGGACAGGGAAGGGCCAGCCCCAGCATTTT
TRBD1 | TRBJ1-1 | . | TRBV5-1 | CASRMIGQDTEAFF | TGCGCCAGCAGAATGATCGGACAGGACACTGAAGCTTTCTTT
TRBD2 | TRBJ2-3 | . | TRBV5-4 | CASSLRGLDTDTQYF | TGTGCCAGCAGCCTCAGGGGACTAGACACAGATACGCAGTATTTT
. | TRBJ2-1 | . | TRBV7-3 | CASSPQVSSYNEQFF | TGTGCCAGCAGCCCTCAGGTTAGCTCCTACAATGAGCAGTTCTTC
TRBD2 | TRBJ2-1 | . | TRBV28 | CASSLQSGGLYNEQFF | TGTGCCAGCAGCCTTCAAAGCGGGGGGCTCTACAATGAGCAGTTCTTC
. | TRBJ1-1 | . | TRBV20-1 | CSAKGEDEAFF | TGCAGTGCCAAAGGGGAGGATGAAGCTTTCTTT
. | TRBJ2-3 | . | TRBV5-7 | CASSPEEYTDTQYF | TGTGCCAGCAGCCCCGAAGAGTACACAGATACGCAGTATTTT
TRBD1 | TRBJ1-2 | . | TRBV6-1 | CASSERSGGFQGEYGYTF | TGTGCCAGCAGTGAACGCTCGGGCGGGTTCCAGGGGGAATATGGCTACACCTTC
. | TRBJ2-3 | . | TRBV19 | CASTNGPPTQYF | TGTGCCAGTACCAATGGGCCCCCCACGCAGTATTTT
. | TRBJ1-1 | . | TRBV6-5 | CATQAGLGAFF | TGTGCCACCCAAGCGGGGTTGGGGGCTTTCTTT
. | TRBJ1-2 | . | TRBV5-5 | CASSLGNRDGYTF | TGTGCCAGCAGCTTGGGGAACAGGGATGGCTACACCTTC
. | TRBJ1-1 | . | TRBV20-1 | CSASEAVMNTEAFF | TGCAGTGCTAGTGAGGCCGTGATGAACACTGAAGCTTTCTTT
TRBD1 | TRBJ1-4 | few | TRBV3-1/TRBV3-2 | CASSQEGQLLGKLFF | TGTGCCAGCAGCCAAGAGGGACAGCTGCTTGGGAAACTGTTTTTT
. | TRBJ2-1 | . | TRBV14 | CASSQGSGAVYNEQFF | TGTGCCAGCAGCCAAGGTAGCGGAGCCGTCTACAATGAGCAGTTCTTC
TRBD2 | TRBJ2-1 | few | TRBV5-1 | CASSSPGLAGRSYNEQFF | TGCGCCAGCAGCTCACCGGGACTAGCGGGGAGGTCCTACAATGAGCAGTTCTTC
. | TRBJ2-3 | few | TRBV15 | CATSMGGGTDTQYF | TGTGCCACCAGCATGGGCGGGGGCACAGATACGCAGTATTTT
. | TRBJ2-2 | . | TRBV29-1 | CSVQPHRNTGELFF | TGCAGCGTTCAACCCCACAGGAACACCGGGGAGCTGTTTTTT
TRBD1 | TRBJ1-1 | . | TRBV6-5 | CASSHRGMNTEAFF | TGTGCCAGCAGCCACAGGGGTATGAACACTGAAGCTTTCTTT
. | TRBJ2-3 | . | TRBV6-5 | CASRNTGSDTQYF | TGTGCCAGCAGGAACACAGGGTCAGATACGCAGTATTTT
. | TRBJ1-2 | many | TRBV7-9 | CASSLGSDGYTF | TGTGCCAGCAGCTTAGGGTCGGATGGCTACACCTTC
TRBD2 | TRBJ2-3 | . | TRBV10-2 | CASRRADSGSTQYF | TGCGCCAGCAGGAGGGCCGATAGCGGGAGCACGCAGTATTTT
TRBD2 | TRBJ2-5 | . | TRBV3-1/TRBV3-2 | CASSQASGYQETQYF | TGTGCCAGCAGCCAAGCTAGCGGGTACCAAGAGACCCAGTACTTC
. | TRBJ1-4 | . | TRBV7-9 | CATGVGSHEKLFF | TGTGCCACGGGGGTGGGTTCCCATGAAAAACTGTTTTTT
. | TRBJ2-1 | . | TRBV7-9 | CASSPRGDPNNEQFF | TGTGCCAGCAGCCCCAGGGGGGACCCCAACAATGAGCAGTTCTTC
TRBD2 | TRBJ2-7 | . | TRBV11-2 | CASSRGLVGSYEQYF | TGTGCCAGCAGCCGAGGACTAGTGGGGTCCTACGAGCAGTACTTC
TRBD2 | TRBJ2-3 | . | TRBV28 | CASKGRREATDTQYF | TGTGCCAGCAAAGGTCGGCGGGAGGCCACAGATACGCAGTATTTT
. | TRBJ2-1 | . | TRBV5-4 | CASSLESFPGNEQFF | TGTGCCAGCAGCTTGGAATCGTTTCCAGGCAATGAGCAGTTCTTC
. | TRBJ1-5 | . | TRBV7-2 | CASSQVGGYNQPQHF | TGTGCCAGCAGCCAGGTAGGGGGTTACAATCAGCCCCAGCATTTT
. | TRBJ1-1 | . | TRBV28 | CASSTPVGGLNTEAFF | TGTGCCAGCAGTACCCCGGTGGGGGGGTTGAACACTGAAGCTTTCTTT
. | TRBJ2-5 | . | TRBV18 | CASSRGSQETQYF | TGTGCCAGCTCACGTGGCAGTCAAGAGACCCAGTACTTC
TRBD1 | TRBJ1-2 | . | TRBV7-2 | CASSWTGNYGYTF | TGTGCCAGCAGCTGGACAGGAAATTATGGCTACACCTTC
. | TRBJ2-5 | . | TRBV7-3 | CASSLTAGLETQYF | TGTGCCAGCAGCTTAACGGCAGGGTTGGAGACCCAGTACTTC
. | TRBJ1-5 | few | TRBV3-1/TRBV3-2 | CASSQVAGGQPQHF | TGTGCCAGCAGCCAAGTGGCAGGTGGGCAGCCCCAGCATTTT
. | TRBJ1-5 | . | TRBV28 | CASSFTGYNQPQHF | TGTGCCAGCAGTTTCACGGGGTACAATCAGCCCCAGCATTTT
. | TRBJ1-2 | . | TRBV27 | CASSSREPQVYTF | TGTGCCAGTTCTTCCAGGGAACCCCAAGTCTACACCTTC
TRBD2 | TRBJ2-1 | once | TRBV28 | CASSSAGGGNNEQFF | TGTGCCAGCAGTTCAGCGGGAGGGGGAAACAATGAGCAGTTCTTC
TRBD1 | TRBJ1-4 | . | TRBV7-8 | CASSSGQENEKLFF | TGTGCCAGCAGCTCCGGACAGGAAAATGAAAAACTGTTTTTT
TRBD1 | TRBJ1-1 | . | TRBV23-1 | CASSRDRGGTEAFF | TGCGCCAGCAGCCGGGACAGGGGTGGGACTGAAGCTTTCTTT
. | TRBJ1-2 | . | TRBV7-2 | CASSLNRNGYTF | TGTGCCAGCAGCTTAAACAGGAATGGCTACACCTTC
TRBD1 | TRBJ1-6 | . | TRBV6-5 | CASSYRDRGRGLHF | TGTGCCAGCAGTTACCGGGACAGGGGGCGGGGGCTCCACTTT
TRBD1 | TRBJ1-1 | . | TRBV5-1 | CASSLGTGGGYTEAFF | TGCGCCAGCAGCTTGGGGACAGGGGGCGGGTACACTGAAGCTTTCTTT
. | TRBJ2-5 | once | TRBV5-1 | CASSTGVALAAETQYF | TGCGCCAGCAGCACCGGAGTAGCGTTAGCCGCAGAGACCCAGTACTTC
. | TRBJ2-4 | . | TRBV28 | CASSSYSGQGGINIQYF | TGTGCCAGCAGCAGCTACTCCGGACAGGGAGGGATAAACATTCAGTACTTC
TRBD1 | TRBJ1-2 | . | TRBV2 | CASIRTGSSYGYTF | TGTGCCAGCATCCGGACAGGGAGCAGCTATGGCTACACCTTC
. | TRBJ2-1 | . | TRBV7-5 | CVRSHDRARYNEQFF | TGTGTCAGAAGCCACGACAGAGCTCGATACAATGAGCAGTTCTTC
. | TRBJ1-2 | . | TRBV28 | CASTEGGGGRPVGYTF | TGTGCCAGCACCGAAGGTGGGGGGGGCCGCCCAGTGGGCTACACCTTC
TRBD1 | TRBJ1-2 | few | TRBV29-1 | CSTGQGAQVNGYTF | TGCAGCACCGGCCAGGGGGCCCAAGTTAATGGCTACACCTTC
. | TRBJ1-6 | once | TRBV27 | CASSLRRYNSPLHF | TGTGCCAGCAGTTTACGGAGATATAATTCACCCCTCCACTTT
. | TRBJ2-5 | . | TRBV28 | CASRSLVTQYF | TGTGCCAGCAGGTCCCTAGTGACCCAGTACTTC
. | TRBJ1-1 | few | TRBV6-2/TRBV6-3 | CASSSRAGGTEAFF | TGTGCCAGCAGTTCCCGAGCCGGGGGGACTGAAGCTTTCTTT
. | TRBJ1-3 | . | TRBV4-1 | CASSQRLVVGSSGNTIYF | TGCGCCAGCAGCCAACGTTTGGTGGTAGGGAGCTCTGGAAACACCATATATTTT
. | TRBJ2-1 | . | TRBV5-4 | CATRGGAGVINEQFF | TGTGCCACCAGGGGGGGTGCGGGGGTTATCAATGAGCAGTTCTTC
TRBD2 | TRBJ2-1 | . | TRBV7-3 | CASSLSSGADNEQFF | TGTGCCAGCAGCTTAAGTAGCGGGGCCGACAATGAGCAGTTCTTC